The 9 T cell receptor beta chains reported below all come from one sample, sequenced in a study of shared clonotypes between healthy human individuals. This table comes from immunoSEQ multiplex PCR, and its TCRdb copy is limited to in-frame clones, with some not included. The data contain about 1.4 million clones, roughly 97% of them singletons. The specimen sequenced was naive CD4+ T cells sorted from blood. Regarding subset: CD45RA+ positively selected. Every receptor here comes from a man aged 25 to 40 in good health.

The chain recombines TRBV19 with TRBJ1-5, with TRBD1 matching over 7 bases. Trimming at V came to 10 bases and at J to 0 bases, leaving 6 bases not matched to a gene. This CDR3 contains 14 residues. Per germline, CDR1 LNHDA and CDR2 SQIVND (reference sequence). The CDR3 sequence is CATKGTVSNQPQHF. The CDR3 DNA reads as TGTGCCACCAAAGGGACAGTTAGCAATCAGCCCCAGCATTTT.

Turning to this clone: Other DNA sequences in the same sample also yield this CDR3. The chain joins TRBV15 to TRBJ2-3; D unresolved. The CDR3 is 13 amino acids. Trimming cost V 1 base and J 1 base, with 3 bases left between them. Looked up from germline, CDR1 is LNHNV and CDR2 is YYDKDF (reference sequence). CDR3 nucleotide sequence: TGTGCCACCAGCAGAGGGGGCACAGATACGCAGTATTTT. Translated, it gives CATSRGGTDTQYF.

The chain uses TRBV7-6 and TRBJ2-2; D may match TRBD1 or TRBD2 (5 bases each). Per germline, CDR1 SGHVS and CDR2 FNYEAQ. CDR3 length: 18 amino acids. The V end lost 5 bases, the J end lost 0 bases, and 19 bases lay between the germline ends. The CDR3 sequence is CASSIRSRDAANTGELFF. In nucleotides, the CDR3 is TGTGCCAGCAGCATACGATCAAGGGACGCCGCGAACACCGGGGAGCTGTTTTTT.

V is TRBV5-1 and J is TRBJ1-3; D not resolved. The germline V and J ends were trimmed by 0 bases and 4 bases, with 11 bases remaining between them. Per germline, CDR1 SGHRS and CDR2 YFSETQ. The CDR3 has 15 residues. CDR3 region: CASSLDNPEGNTIYF. CDR3 DNA: TGCGCCAGCAGCTTGGACAACCCGGAGGGAAACACCATATATTTT. The whole variable domain, filled in from reference TRBV5-1 and TRBJ1-3, reads KAGVTQTPRYLIKTRGQQVTLSCSPISGHRSVSWYQQTPGQGLQFLFEYFSETQRNKGNFPGRFSGRQFSNSRSEMNVSTLELGDSALYLCASSLDNPEGNTIYFGEGSWLTVV.

The chain links TRBV25-1 to TRBJ2-3; D is undetermined. Trimming removed 6 bases from V and 4 bases from J, with 11 bases in between. Germline V gene sequence: CDR1 MGHDK, CDR2 SYGVNS. The CDR3 is made up of 13 amino acids. The CDR3 DNA reads as TGTGCCAGCAGCCACCGATCAGCAGATACGCAGTATTTT. This encodes CASSHRSADTQYF. Looking up the rest from reference TRBV25-1 and TRBJ2-3 gives the full variable domain: EADIYQTPRYLVIGTGKKITLECSQTMGHDKMYWYQQDPGMELHLIHYSYGVNSTEKGDLSSESTVSRIRTEHFPLTLESARPSHTSQYLCASSHRSADTQYFGPGTRLTVL.

V is TRBV27 and J is TRBJ2-1; D might be TRBD1 or TRBD2, each matching 7 bases. Germline-derived CDR1 and CDR2 are MNHEY and SMNVEV (reference sequence). The CDR3 totals 15 residues. The ends were cut back, 3 bases at V and 6 bases at J, with 15 bases in the middle. Here the CDR3 DNA reads TGTGCCAGCAGTTTGGCCAGGGGGAGGGGCAATGAGCAGTTCTTC. Translation gives CASSLARGRGNEQFF.

The rearrangement uses TRBV5-1 and TRBJ1-2, with D uncertain. The CDR3 is made up of 17 amino acids. Per germline, CDR1 SGHRS and CDR2 YFSETQ. Trimming pared 2 bases from V and 0 bases from J, leaving 17 bases between. The CDR3, as DNA: TGCGCCAGCAGCTTAGTCGAGCGGGGTTGGCCTAACTATGGCTACACCTTC. Translated, it gives CASSLVERGWPNYGYTF.

The CDR3 DNA reads TGTGCCACCAGCAGAGGGACAGGGGGAGGGTACGAGCAGTACTTC. It is translated as CATSRGTGGGYEQYF. The rearrangement links TRBV15 to TRBJ2-7, with 10 bases aligning to TRBD1. The junction had 4 bases not matched to a gene; V was cut back by 1 base and J by 4 bases. CDR3 length: 15 residues. CDR1 and CDR2 from the germline V gene are LNHNV and YYDKDF (reference sequence).

This clone occurred once. The chain uses TRBV29-1 and TRBJ2-4; 7 bases are shared with TRBD1. This CDR3 is built from 11 residues. The V and J ends lost 7 bases and 7 bases, in that order; junction bases with no gene match: 4. Germline V gives CDR1 SQVTM, CDR2 ANQGSEA. CDR3 amino acids: CSARQGNIQYF. The CDR3 coding sequence is TGCAGCGCGCGACAGGGCAACATTCAGTACTTC.